The source of this TCR beta chain is a study of cytomegalovirus exposure and HLA in healthy donors. Clones were sequenced by immunoSEQ multiplex PCR, and TCRdb holds only the in-frame ones, with some missing. The sample carries some 130,000 clones, about 94% recorded once. CDR3 length equals 17 residues. Germline lookup yields CDR1 KGHSH and CDR2 LQKENI. V shed 3 bases and J shed 4 bases, with 21 bases lying between them. The sample was PBMCs. The V and J genes are TRBV18 and TRBJ1-2; D may be TRBD1 (5 bases). This TCR was sampled from a young man in good health and CMV-seropositive. The CDR3 coding sequence is TGTGCCAGCTCACCTACGACGGGGGTTCTAGGATTCTATGGCTACACCTTC. It specifies CASSPTTGVLGFYGYTF. The full variable domain, its missing parts supplied by reference TRBV18 and TRBJ1-2, is NAGVMQNPRHLVRRRGQEARLRCSPMKGHSHVYWYRQLPEEGLKFMVYLQKENIIDESGMPKERFSAEFPKEGPSILRIQQVVRGDSAAYFCASSPTTGVLGFYGYTFGSGTRLTVV.